This T cell receptor beta chain was retrieved from a study of human T cells and chemical hapten exposure. Study-wide context: TCR yield per sample varied, mainly due to pooled library volumes. General study points: Sensitization with DPC brought no change to TCRs above 1 in 1000 in frequency.

TCRdb processed the RACE reads anew with MiXCR; each CDR3 protein has one entry. Of 300,000 to 450,000 distinct CDR3 sequences listed, 4% to 6% are singletons. The length of the CDR3 is 12 residues. V was clipped by 8 bases and J by 8 bases, with 14 bases between them. Germline-derived CDR1 and CDR2 are KGHDR and SFDVKD. This clonotype was recorded many times. The antigen is undetermined. As for time point: pre-sensitization, week 0. The treatment denotes: therapeutic diphenylcyclopropenone sensitization with weekly scalp DPC. Total RNA was extracted from unfractionated whole blood. This material consisted of whole blood, taken in connection with sensitization to the hapten diphenylcyclopropenone (DPC). This TCR derives from a woman aged 50 to 60 with alopecia areata. Some clones in this sample may be carry-over from other donors' samples. The rearrangement links TRBV24-1 to TRBJ1-2, with a weak D call TRBD1 (5 bases). CDR3 loop: CATKRGRRGYTF. In nucleotides, the CDR3 is TGTGCCACCAAGAGGGGCAGAAGAGGCTACACCTTC.